The present TCR beta chain was sequenced within a study of cytomegalovirus exposure and HLA in healthy donors. Findings and limits, study-wide: The study recorded 150 to 200 TCR beta chains that were cytomegalovirus-associated. Near-uniform donor sequencing depth was presumed by presence/absence analyses.

Worth noting for this clone: The antigen remains undetermined.

CDR1 and CDR2 (germline): MDHEN, SYDVKM. CDR3 length: 16 residues. V dropped 5 bases and J dropped 4; count of bases not matched to a gene: 10. The PCR ran on 60 Vbeta and 13 Jbeta primers. Using immunoSEQ multiplex PCR, the repertoire was profiled, and TCRdb retains in-frame clones only, with some absent. The repertoire consists of about 110,000 clones, with around 80% occurring once and the leading ten covering 2.5%. This receptor was identified in a man aged 40-49 years in good health and CMV-seronegative. The rearrangement uses TRBV28 and TRBJ1-5; 8 nucleotides match TRBD1. Source material: PBMCs. CDR3 loop: CASSPQGAISNQPQHF. CDR3 nucleotide sequence: TGTGCCAGCAGTCCGCAGGGGGCCATAAGTAATCAGCCCCAGCATTTT.